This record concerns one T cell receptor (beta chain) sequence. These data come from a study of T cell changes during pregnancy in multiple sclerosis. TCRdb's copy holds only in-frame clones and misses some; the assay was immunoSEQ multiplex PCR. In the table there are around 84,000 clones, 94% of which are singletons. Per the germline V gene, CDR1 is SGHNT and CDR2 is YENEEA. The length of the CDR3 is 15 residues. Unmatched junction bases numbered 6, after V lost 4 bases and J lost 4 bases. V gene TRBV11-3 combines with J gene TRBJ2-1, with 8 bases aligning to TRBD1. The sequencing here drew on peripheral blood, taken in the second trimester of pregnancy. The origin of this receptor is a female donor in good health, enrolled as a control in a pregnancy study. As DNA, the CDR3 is TGTGCCAGCAGCTCAGGACAGGGTTCTTACAATGAGCAGTTCTTC. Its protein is CASSSGQGSYNEQFF.